This T cell receptor (beta chain) stems from a study of cytomegalovirus exposure and HLA in healthy donors. Donors consisted of healthy bone marrow donors. With 0 bases removed from V and 4 bases from J, the gap between germline ends came to 10 bases. This CDR3 is 14 amino acids long. Germline V gene sequence: CDR1 LGHNA, CDR2 YSLEER. It was with 60 Vbeta and 13 Jbeta primers that the PCR ran. The protocol was immunoSEQ multiplex PCR, while the TCRdb copy is restricted to in-frame clones and leaves out a portion. This specimen shows 55,000 to 75,000 clones; the ten leading clones hold roughly 4%. In the case of this clone: Its antigen is as yet unknown.

The study's findings and limits: In an earlier analysis, most TCR beta V segments were productive about 87% or about 30% of the time.

This chain links TRBV4-3 with TRBJ2-7; D perhaps matches TRBD2 (5 bases). The clonotype was recovered from a male donor in good health and CMV-seronegative. The sequenced sample was PBMCs. The CDR3: CASSQDRGPYEQYF. The CDR3 nucleotides are TGCGCCAGCAGCCAAGATCGGGGTCCGTACGAGCAGTACTTC.